The 8 T cell receptor beta chains below were found in one sample sequenced in a study of technical replicates of blood from a handful of donors. TCRdb keeps only in-frame clones here, not all; method: immunoSEQ multiplex PCR. This sample has 65,000 to 95,000 clones, with roughly 93% found just once. Material for sequencing was T cells isolated from PBMCs. Every receptor here comes from a human donor in good health.

This sequence joins TRBV5-1 and TRBJ1-2; 7 bases are shared with TRBD1. This CDR3 has 13 amino acids. Germline V gives CDR1 SGHRS, CDR2 YFSETQ. The V gene end was trimmed by 4 bases and the J gene end by 6 bases; junction bases not matched to a gene: 6. In DNA, the CDR3 is TGCGCCAGCAGCGTCGACAGGGCGAATGGCTACACCTTC. Amino acids: CASSVDRANGYTF.

The chain recombines TRBV6-1 with TRBJ1-2, with 8 bases identical to TRBD1. Losses at the gene ends were 5 bases for V and 6 bases for J; bases not matched to a gene: 2. CDR3 size: 12 residues. Germline V gene lookup returns CDR1 MNHNS and CDR2 SASEGT. The CDR3 bases are TGTGCCAGCAGTAGGACAGGGCATGGCTACACCTTC. The encoded protein is CASSRTGHGYTF.

This chain uses TRBV28 with TRBJ1-2; D uncertain. CDR1 is MDHEN, CDR2 SYDVKM, per germline. This CDR3 has 13 residues. V gave up 3 bases and J gave up 8 bases, with 13 bases separating them. In DNA, the CDR3 is TGTGCCAGCAGTTTTATGGGTCTAGAGGGCTACACCTTC. Its translation: CASSFMGLEGYTF.

The rearrangement uses TRBV30 and TRBJ1-2, with 7 bases aligning to TRBD1. Germline V lookup: CDR1 GTSNPN, CDR2 SVGIG (reference sequence). This CDR3 has 13 residues. V shed 5 bases, J shed 3 bases, and the junction held 6 bases outside the gene matches. The CDR3 sequence is CAWSGQLYYGYTF. CDR3 nucleotide sequence: TGTGCCTGGTCGGGACAGCTTTACTATGGCTACACCTTC.

The V gene is TRBV19, the J gene TRBJ2-2; TRBD2 aligns across 9 bases. The CDR3 sequence is 15 residues long. Germline CDR1 reads LNHDA; CDR2 reads SQIVND (reference sequence). After removal of 6 bases from V and 5 bases from J, the junction contained 7 bases not matched to a gene. DNA of the CDR3: TGTGCCAGTAGCGTTAGCGGGAGCAGTACCGGGGAGCTGTTTTTT. It translates to CASSVSGSSTGELFF.

The genes are TRBV29-1 and TRBJ1-1, with TRBD1 identical over 10 bases. CDR1 is SQVTM and CDR2 is ANQGSEA in the germline V gene. With V trimmed by 5 bases and J by 1 base, 4 bases remained unmatched. This CDR3 is 14 amino acids long. CDR3 amino acids: CSVRGTGENTEAFF. DNA of the CDR3: TGCAGCGTTAGGGGGACAGGGGAGAACACTGAAGCTTTCTTT.

This clone was observed a single time. CDR3: CASSFGPGGDEQYF. In nucleotides, the CDR3 is TGTGCCAGCAGCTTCGGCCCGGGAGGCGACGAGCAGTACTTC. The chain recombines TRBV7-3 with TRBJ2-7; 7 bases fit TRBD2. Looked up from germline, CDR1 is SGHTA and CDR2 is FQGTGA. CDR3 size: 14 residues. V lost 3 bases and J lost 5; bases outside the gene matches: 7.

The chain couples TRBV4-1 to TRBJ2-7, with TRBD1 identical over 7 bases. With 1 base clipped from V and 2 bases from J, the junction kept 2 bases outside the gene matches. Germline lookup yields CDR1 MGHRA and CDR2 YSYEKL. There are 14 residues in the CDR3. The CDR3 DNA sequence: TGCGCCAGCAGCCAAGGACAGGGTACCTACGAGCAGTACTTC. The encoded protein is CASSQGQGTYEQYF.